This T cell receptor (beta chain) came from a study of T cell changes during pregnancy in multiple sclerosis. V gave up 4 bases and J gave up 11 bases, with 16 bases separating them. Germline-derived CDR1 and CDR2 are LGHNA and YNFKEQ. The CDR3 spans 13 residues. Method: immunoSEQ multiplex PCR; TCRdb's copy keeps in-frame clones and lacks some. This table has over 25,000 clones, almost 90% appearing once. This chain links TRBV4-2 with TRBJ2-3; tentatively, D is TRBD2 (7 bases). The source of this sequence is a female donor with multiple sclerosis, enrolled in a pregnancy study. This specimen consisted of CD8+ T cells from peripheral blood mononuclear cells, obtained in the second trimester of pregnancy. The CDR3 region is CASSPDRGGGQYF. As DNA, the CDR3 is TGTGCCAGCAGCCCTGATAGGGGGGGAGGGCAGTATTTT.